Detailed here is one TCR beta chain. Noted time point: after neoadjuvant nivolumab, at surgical resection. The data belong to a study of neoadjuvant anti-PD-1 for oral cavity cancer. The CDR3 is made up of 13 amino acids. Germline-derived CDR1 and CDR2 are MGHDK and SYGVNS. With 4 bases removed from V and 0 bases from J, the gap between germline ends came to 7 bases. Some clones are missing from TCRdb's copy, which holds only in-frame ones; the method was immunoSEQ multiplex PCR. There are about 42,000 clones in the sample; about three quarters occur only once, and around 4.8% lies in the top ten. Here the sequenced sample was PBMCs, taken after nivolumab (anti-PD-1) treatment. The J gene is TRBJ2-7, the V gene TRBV25-1; D ambiguous. This TCR was recovered from a person aged 35-79 years with oral cavity squamous cell carcinoma. The CDR3 region is CASSGQVSYEQYF. The CDR3 region has the DNA TGTGCCAGCAGTGGCCAGGTCTCCTACGAGCAGTACTTC.